This TCR beta chain is drawn from a study of blood T cell repertoires in COVID-19. Sequencing was performed with immunoSEQ multiplex PCR; in TCRdb, only in-frame clones are kept and a portion is missing. The sample lists approximately 230,000 clones, about nine tenths occurring once. This clone showed up just a few times. CDR3 size: 14 residues. In germline, CDR1 is SGHRS, CDR2 YFSETQ. V was clipped by 0 bases and J by 7 bases; unmatched bases: 2. The sequence derives from a man aged 35-49 years who had recovered from COVID-19. This chain joins TRBV5-1 and TRBJ1-4, with TRBD1 identical over 8 bases. Sequences were obtained from PBMCs or T cells enriched from blood (not recorded which). The CDR3 nucleotides read TGCGCCAGCAGCTTGGAGGACAGGGCTGAAAAACTGTTTTTT. Protein: CASSLEDRAEKLFF.